This paragraph covers one T cell receptor beta chain sequence. The protocol was immunoSEQ multiplex PCR, while the TCRdb copy is restricted to in-frame clones and leaves out a portion. The sample consists of more than 300,000 clones, 85% to 90% of them appearing once. The germline V and J ends were trimmed by 6 bases and 5 bases, with 13 bases remaining between them. Germline-derived CDR1 and CDR2 are SNHLY and FYNNEI. The CDR3 totals 13 residues. This specimen belongs to a study of blood T cell repertoires in COVID-19. Study information: Acute and convalescent COVID-19 specimens originated in the United States, Italy and Spain. The cDNA or gDNA used as material had been derived from T cells, B-cell-depleted T cells, or PBMCs.

The J gene is TRBJ1-1, the V gene TRBV2; D may be TRBD1 (5 bases). Sequenced input: PBMCs or T cells enriched from blood (not recorded which). This TCR was sampled from a woman younger than 30 who had recovered from COVID-19. CDR3 sequence reads: CASRAKAGTEAFF. CDR3 sequence (DNA): TGTGCCAGCAGGGCCAAGGCAGGGACTGAAGCTTTCTTT.